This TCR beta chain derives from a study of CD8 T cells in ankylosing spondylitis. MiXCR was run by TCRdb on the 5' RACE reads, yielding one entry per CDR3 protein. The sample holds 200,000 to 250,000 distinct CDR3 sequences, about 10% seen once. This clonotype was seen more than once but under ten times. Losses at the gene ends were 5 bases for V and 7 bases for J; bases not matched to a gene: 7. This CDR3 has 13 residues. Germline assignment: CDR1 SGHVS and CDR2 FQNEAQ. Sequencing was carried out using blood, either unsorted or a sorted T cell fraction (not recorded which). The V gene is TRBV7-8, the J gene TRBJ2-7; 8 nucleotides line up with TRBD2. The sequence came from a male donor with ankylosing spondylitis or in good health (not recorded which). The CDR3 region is CASSKAGVWEQYF. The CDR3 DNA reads TGTGCCAGCAGCAAAGCGGGAGTATGGGAGCAGTACTTC. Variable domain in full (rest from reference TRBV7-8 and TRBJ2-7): GAGVSQSPRYKVAKRGQDVALRCDPISGHVSLFWYQQALGQGPEFLTYFQNEAQLDKSGLPSDRFFAERPEGSVSTLKIQRTQQEDSAVYLCASSKAGVWEQYFGPGTRLTVT.